The rows below give T cell receptor beta chains drawn from one sample of a study of blood T cell repertoires in COVID-19. Repertoires were generated with immunoSEQ multiplex PCR, while TCRdb's copy carries only in-frame clones and drops some. The table has about 54,000 clones, 90% seen once. Sequenced sample: peripheral blood. Every receptor here comes from a woman aged 40-49 years with active COVID-19. Each CDR3 is given with its conserved first and last residue. A D gene is named only where the DNA matches it firmly. A clone size is listed for some rows: how often the clone was seen (once, few, many), or a class if it is expanded.

D	V	size	J	CDR3
-	TRBV19	-	TRBJ2-3	CASSEASDTQYF
-	TRBV18	-	TRBJ2-2	CASSASNRDTGELFF
-	TRBV7-2	-	TRBJ2-1	CASSTRQYNEQFF
TRBD1	TRBV5-4	-	TRBJ1-1	CASSSSGTGLEAFF
-	TRBV3-1/TRBV3-2	-	TRBJ2-3	CASSQDWTSTDTQYF
TRBD2	TRBV2	-	TRBJ2-1	CASSDSASGREQFF
-	TRBV5-1	-	TRBJ2-3	CASRVGGYTDTQYF
-	TRBV2	-	TRBJ2-5	CASSVTGQETQYF
-	TRBV5-1	-	TRBJ2-3	CASSLPPIQGARNTDTQYF
TRBD1	TRBV6-6	-	TRBJ1-5	CASSLGQGNQPQHF
TRBD2	TRBV5-1	-	TRBJ2-1	CASNLATSGGLYNEQFF
-	TRBV7-7	-	TRBJ2-2	CASSLDSVSAGGELFF
TRBD1	TRBV10-3	-	TRBJ1-4	CAISEDRAPVEKLFF
TRBD2	TRBV7-8	-	TRBJ2-7	CASSLGGLAGLEQYF
-	TRBV6-6	once	TRBJ2-3	CASSTGVQRSTDTQYF
-	TRBV18	-	TRBJ2-6	CASSTGSGANVLTF